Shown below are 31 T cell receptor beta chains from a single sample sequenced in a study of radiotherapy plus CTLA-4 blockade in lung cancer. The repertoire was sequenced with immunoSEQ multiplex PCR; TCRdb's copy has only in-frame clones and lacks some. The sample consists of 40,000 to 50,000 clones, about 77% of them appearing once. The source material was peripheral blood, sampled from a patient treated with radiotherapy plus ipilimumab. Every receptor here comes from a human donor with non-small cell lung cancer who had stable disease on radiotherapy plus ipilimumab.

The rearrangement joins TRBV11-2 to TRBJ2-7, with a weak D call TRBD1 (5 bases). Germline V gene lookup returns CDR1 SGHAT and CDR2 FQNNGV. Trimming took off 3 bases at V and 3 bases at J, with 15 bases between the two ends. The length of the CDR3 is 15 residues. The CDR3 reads CASSFTWGRIYEQYF. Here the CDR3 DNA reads TGTGCCAGCAGCTTCACCTGGGGCAGAATCTACGAGCAGTACTTC.

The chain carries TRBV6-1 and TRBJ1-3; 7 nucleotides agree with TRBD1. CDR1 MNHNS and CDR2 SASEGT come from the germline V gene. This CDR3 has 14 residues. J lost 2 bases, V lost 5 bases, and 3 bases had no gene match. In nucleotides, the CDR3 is TGTGCCAGCAGTCCTGACAGGGCTGGAAACACCATATATTTT. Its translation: CASSPDRAGNTIYF.

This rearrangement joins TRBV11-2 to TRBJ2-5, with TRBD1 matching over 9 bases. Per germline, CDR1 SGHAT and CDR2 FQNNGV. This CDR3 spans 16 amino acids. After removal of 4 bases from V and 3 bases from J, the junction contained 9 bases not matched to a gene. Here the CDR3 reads CASSSRLGQGEETQYF. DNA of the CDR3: TGTGCCAGCAGCTCGAGACTGGGACAGGGCGAAGAGACCCAGTACTTC.

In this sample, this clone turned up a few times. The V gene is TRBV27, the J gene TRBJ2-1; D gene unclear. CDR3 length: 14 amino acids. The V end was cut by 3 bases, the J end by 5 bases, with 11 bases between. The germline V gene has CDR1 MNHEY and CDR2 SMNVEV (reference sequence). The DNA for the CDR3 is TGTGCCAGCAGTTTCATCGCAGGCCACAATGAGCAGTTCTTC. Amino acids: CASSFIAGHNEQFF.

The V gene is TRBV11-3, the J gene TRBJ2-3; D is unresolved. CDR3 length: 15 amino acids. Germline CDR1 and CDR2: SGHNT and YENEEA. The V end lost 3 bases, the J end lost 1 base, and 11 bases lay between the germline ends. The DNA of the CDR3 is TGTGCCAGCAGCTTTACCTCTGCGCGCACAGATACGCAGTATTTT. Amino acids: CASSFTSARTDTQYF.

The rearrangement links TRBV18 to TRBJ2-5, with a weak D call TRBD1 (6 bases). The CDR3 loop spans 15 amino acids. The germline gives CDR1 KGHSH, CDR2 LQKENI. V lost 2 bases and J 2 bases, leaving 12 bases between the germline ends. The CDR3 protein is CASSPNTGIQETQYF. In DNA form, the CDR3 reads TGTGCCAGCTCACCAAACACAGGGATTCAAGAGACCCAGTACTTC. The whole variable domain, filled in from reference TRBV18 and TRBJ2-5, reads NAGVMQNPRHLVRRRGQEARLRCSPMKGHSHVYWYRQLPEEGLKFMVYLQKENIIDESGMPKERFSAEFPKEGPSILRIQQVVRGDSAAYFCASSPNTGIQETQYFGPGTRLLVL.

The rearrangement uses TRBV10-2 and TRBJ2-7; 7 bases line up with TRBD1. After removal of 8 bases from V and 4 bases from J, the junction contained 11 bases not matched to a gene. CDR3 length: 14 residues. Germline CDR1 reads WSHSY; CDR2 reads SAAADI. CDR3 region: CASRGQTFSYEQYF. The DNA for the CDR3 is TGCGCCAGCCGGGGACAGACTTTCTCTTACGAGCAGTACTTC.

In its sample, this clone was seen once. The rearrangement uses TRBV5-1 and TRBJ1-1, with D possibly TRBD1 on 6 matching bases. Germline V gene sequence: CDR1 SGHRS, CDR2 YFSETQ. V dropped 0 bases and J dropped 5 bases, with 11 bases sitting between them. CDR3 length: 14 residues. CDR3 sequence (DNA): TGCGCCAGCAGCTTGGTTAGGGGGTGGACTGAAGCTTTCTTT. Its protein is CASSLVRGWTEAFF.

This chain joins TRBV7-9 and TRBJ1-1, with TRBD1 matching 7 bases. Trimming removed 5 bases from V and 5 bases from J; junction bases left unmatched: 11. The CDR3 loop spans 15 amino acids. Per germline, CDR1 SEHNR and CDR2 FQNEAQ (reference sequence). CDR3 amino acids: CASSRLQGGRTEAFF. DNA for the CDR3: TGTGCCAGCAGCCGCCTCCAGGGGGGAAGAACTGAAGCTTTCTTT.

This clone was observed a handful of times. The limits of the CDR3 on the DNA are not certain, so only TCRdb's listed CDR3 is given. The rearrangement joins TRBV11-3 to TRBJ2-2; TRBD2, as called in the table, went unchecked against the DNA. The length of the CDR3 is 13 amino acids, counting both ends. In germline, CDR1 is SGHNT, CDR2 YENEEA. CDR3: CASSLLRAGELFF.

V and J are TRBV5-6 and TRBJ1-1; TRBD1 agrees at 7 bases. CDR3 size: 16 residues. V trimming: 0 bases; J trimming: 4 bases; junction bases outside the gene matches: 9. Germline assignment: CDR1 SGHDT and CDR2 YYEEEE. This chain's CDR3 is CASSLGNRGWGTEAFF. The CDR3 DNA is TGTGCCAGCAGCTTGGGGAACAGGGGATGGGGCACTGAAGCTTTCTTT.

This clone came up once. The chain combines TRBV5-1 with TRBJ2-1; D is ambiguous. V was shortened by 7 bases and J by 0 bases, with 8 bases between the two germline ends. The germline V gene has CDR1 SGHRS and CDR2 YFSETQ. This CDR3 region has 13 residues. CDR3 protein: CASFEPSYNEQFF. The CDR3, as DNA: TGCGCCAGCTTCGAGCCCTCCTACAATGAGCAGTTCTTC.

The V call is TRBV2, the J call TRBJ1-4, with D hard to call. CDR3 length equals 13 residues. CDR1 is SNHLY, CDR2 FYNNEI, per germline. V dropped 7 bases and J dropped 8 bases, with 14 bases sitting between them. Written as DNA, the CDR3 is TGTGCCAGCACGGGAGGGAAGCGCGAAAAACTGTTTTTT. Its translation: CASTGGKREKLFF.

CDR3 nucleotide sequence: TGCGCCAGCAGCTTGGGGGTAGGGGGACGCGCAGAGACCCAGTACTTC. Protein product: CASSLGVGGRAETQYF. The chain joins TRBV5-1 to TRBJ2-5; D may be TRBD1 (6 bases). The CDR3 is 16 residues long. Germline CDR1 is SGHRS and CDR2 is YFSETQ. The germline V and J ends were trimmed by 0 bases and 4 bases, with 16 bases remaining between them.

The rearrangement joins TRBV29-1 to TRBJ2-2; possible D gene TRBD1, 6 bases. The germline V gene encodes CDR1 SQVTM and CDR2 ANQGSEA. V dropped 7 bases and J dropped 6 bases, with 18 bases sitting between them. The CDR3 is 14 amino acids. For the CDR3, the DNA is TGCAGCGCCCGGGTCCTCAGGGGTTCCGGGGAGCTGTTTTTT. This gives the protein CSARVLRGSGELFF.

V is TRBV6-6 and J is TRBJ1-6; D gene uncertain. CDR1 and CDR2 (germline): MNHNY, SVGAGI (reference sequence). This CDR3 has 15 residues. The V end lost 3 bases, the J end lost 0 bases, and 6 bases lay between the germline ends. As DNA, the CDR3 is TGTGCCAGCAGTTATGAGGGCTCCTATAATTCACCCCTCCACTTT. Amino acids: CASSYEGSYNSPLHF.

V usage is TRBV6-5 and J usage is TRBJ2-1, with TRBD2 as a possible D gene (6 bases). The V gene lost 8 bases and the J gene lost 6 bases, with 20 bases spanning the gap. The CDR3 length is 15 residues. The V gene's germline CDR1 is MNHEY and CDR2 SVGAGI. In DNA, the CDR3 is TGTGCCAGCGAGGAGATTAGGAGGGGCGGCAATGAGCAGTTCTTC. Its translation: CASEEIRRGGNEQFF.

This CDR3 is CASSNRREYEQYF. The CDR3 nucleotides read TGTGCCAGCAGTAACAGGAGGGAATACGAGCAGTACTTC. V is TRBV6-6 and J is TRBJ2-7; possible D gene TRBD2, 6 bases. Trimming left V 5 bases short and J 4 bases short, with 12 bases between. CDR1 is MNHNY and CDR2 is SVGAGI in the germline V gene (reference sequence). This CDR3 has 13 amino acids.

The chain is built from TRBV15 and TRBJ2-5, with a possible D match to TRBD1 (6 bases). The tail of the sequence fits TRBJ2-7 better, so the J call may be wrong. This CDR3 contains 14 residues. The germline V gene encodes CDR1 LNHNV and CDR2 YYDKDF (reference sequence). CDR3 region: CATSTRVQGSEQYF. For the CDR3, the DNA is TGTGCCACCAGCACGAGAGTACAGGGATCCGAGCAGTACTTC.

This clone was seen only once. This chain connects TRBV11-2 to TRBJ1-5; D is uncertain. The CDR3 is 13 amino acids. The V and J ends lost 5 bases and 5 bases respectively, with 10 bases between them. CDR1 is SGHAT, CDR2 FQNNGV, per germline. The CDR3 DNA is TGTGCCAGCAGCATGGGCATCGATCAGCCCCAGCATTTT. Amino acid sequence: CASSMGIDQPQHF.

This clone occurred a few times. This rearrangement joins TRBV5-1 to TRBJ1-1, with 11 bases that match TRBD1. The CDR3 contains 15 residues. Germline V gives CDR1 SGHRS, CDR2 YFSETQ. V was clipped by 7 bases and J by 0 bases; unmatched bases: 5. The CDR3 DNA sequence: TGCGCCAGCTGTCGGACAGGGGGCGTGAACACTGAAGCTTTCTTT. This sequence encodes CASCRTGGVNTEAFF.

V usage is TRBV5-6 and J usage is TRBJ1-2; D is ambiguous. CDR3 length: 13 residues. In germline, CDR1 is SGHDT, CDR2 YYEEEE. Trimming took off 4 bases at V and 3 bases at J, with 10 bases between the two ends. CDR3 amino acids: CASSQNRYYGYTF. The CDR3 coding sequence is TGTGCCAGCAGCCAAAACAGATACTATGGCTACACCTTC. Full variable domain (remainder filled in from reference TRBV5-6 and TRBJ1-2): DAGVTQSPTHLIKTRGQQVTLRCSPKSGHDTVSWYQQALGQGPQFIFQYYEEEERQRGNFPDRFSGHQFPNYSSELNVNALLLGDSALYLCASSQNRYYGYTFGSGTRLTVV.

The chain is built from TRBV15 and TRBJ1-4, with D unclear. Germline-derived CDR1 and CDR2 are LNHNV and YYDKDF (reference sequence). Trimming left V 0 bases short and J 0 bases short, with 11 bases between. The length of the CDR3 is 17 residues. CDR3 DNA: TGTGCCACCAGCAGAGATCCGGAGTGGGCAACTAATGAAAAACTGTTTTTT. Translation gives CATSRDPEWATNEKLFF.

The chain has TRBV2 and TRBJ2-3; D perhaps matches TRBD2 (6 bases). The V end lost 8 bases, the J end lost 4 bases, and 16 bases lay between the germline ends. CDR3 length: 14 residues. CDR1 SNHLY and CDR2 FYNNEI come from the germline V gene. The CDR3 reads CASRPGTGADTQYF. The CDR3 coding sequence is TGTGCCAGCCGACCCGGGACTGGCGCAGATACGCAGTATTTT.

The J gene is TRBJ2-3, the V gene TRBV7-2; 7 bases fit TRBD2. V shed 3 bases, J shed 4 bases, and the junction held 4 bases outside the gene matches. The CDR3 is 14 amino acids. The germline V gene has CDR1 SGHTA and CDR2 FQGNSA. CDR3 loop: CASSFIGRSDTQYF. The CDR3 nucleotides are TGTGCCAGCAGCTTTATCGGGAGGTCAGATACGCAGTATTTT.

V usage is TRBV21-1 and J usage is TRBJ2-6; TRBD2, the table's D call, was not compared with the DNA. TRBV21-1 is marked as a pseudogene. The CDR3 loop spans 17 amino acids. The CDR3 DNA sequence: TGTGCCAGCAGCAAATTTCCCGTAATCTCTGGGGCCAACGTCCTGACTTTC. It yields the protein CASSKFPVISGANVLTF.

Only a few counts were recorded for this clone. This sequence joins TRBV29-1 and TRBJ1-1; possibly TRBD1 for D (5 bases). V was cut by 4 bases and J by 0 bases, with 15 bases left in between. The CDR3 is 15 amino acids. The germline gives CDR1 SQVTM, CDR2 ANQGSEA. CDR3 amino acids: CSVGKSGAVNTEAFF. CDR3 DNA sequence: TGCAGCGTTGGAAAAAGTGGGGCGGTGAACACTGAAGCTTTCTTT.

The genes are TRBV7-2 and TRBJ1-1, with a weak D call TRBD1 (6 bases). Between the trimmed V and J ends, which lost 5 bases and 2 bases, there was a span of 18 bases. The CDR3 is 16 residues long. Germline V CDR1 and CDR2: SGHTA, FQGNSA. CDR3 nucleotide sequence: TGTGCCAGCAGCCCGAGGACATCACAGGGTAACACTGAAGCTTTCTTT. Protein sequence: CASSPRTSQGNTEAFF. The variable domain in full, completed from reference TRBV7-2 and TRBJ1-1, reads GAGVSQSPSNKVTEKGKDVELRCDPISGHTALYWYRQSLGQGLEFLIYFQGNSAPDKSGLPSDRFSAERTGGSVSTLTIQRTQQEDSAVYLCASSPRTSQGNTEAFFGQGTRLTVV.

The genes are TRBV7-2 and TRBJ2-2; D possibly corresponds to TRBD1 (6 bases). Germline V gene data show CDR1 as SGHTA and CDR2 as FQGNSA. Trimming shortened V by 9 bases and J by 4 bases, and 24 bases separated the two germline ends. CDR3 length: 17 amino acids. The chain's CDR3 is CASGRTTGRFSTGELFF. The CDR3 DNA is TGTGCCAGTGGCAGAACGACAGGACGATTTAGCACCGGGGAGCTGTTTTTT.

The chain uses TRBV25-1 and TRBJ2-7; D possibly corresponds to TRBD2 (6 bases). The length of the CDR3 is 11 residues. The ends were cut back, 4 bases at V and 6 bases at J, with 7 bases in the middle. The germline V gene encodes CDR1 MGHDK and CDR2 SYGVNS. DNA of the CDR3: TGTGCCAGCAGTGGGCGGGGCGAGCAGTACTTC. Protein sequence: CASSGRGEQYF.

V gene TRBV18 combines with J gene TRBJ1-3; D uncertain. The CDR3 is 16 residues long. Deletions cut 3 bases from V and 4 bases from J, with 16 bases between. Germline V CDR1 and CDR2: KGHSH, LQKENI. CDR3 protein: CASSPGRENSGNTIYF. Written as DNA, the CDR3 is TGTGCCAGCTCACCCGGGAGGGAGAATTCAGGAAACACCATATATTTT. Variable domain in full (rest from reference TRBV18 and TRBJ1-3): NAGVMQNPRHLVRRRGQEARLRCSPMKGHSHVYWYRQLPEEGLKFMVYLQKENIIDESGMPKERFSAEFPKEGPSILRIQQVVRGDSAAYFCASSPGRENSGNTIYFGEGSWLTVV.